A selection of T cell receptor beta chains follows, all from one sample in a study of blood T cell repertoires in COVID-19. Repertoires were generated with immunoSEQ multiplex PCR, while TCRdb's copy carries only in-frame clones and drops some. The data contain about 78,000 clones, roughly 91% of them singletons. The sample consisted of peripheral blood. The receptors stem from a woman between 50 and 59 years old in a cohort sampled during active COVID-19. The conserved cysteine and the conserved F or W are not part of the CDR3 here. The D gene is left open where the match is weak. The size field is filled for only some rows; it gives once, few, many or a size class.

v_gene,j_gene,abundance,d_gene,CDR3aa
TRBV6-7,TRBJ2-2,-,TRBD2,ASSYHLREANTGELF
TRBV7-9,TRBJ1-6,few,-,ASSEREGSPLH
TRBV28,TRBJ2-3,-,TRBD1,ASRNGDRVGGDTQY
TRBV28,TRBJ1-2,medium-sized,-,ASSSQGQLGYT
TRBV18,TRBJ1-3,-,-,ASSPLDTRLSGNTIY
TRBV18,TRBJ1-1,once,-,ASSTVNTEAF
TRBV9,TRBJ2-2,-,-,ASSVGGSHTGELF
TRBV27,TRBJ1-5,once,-,ASARGQSNSNQPQH
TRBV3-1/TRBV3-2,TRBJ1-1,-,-,ASSQPGGSNTEAF
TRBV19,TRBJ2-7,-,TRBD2,ASSTSSGSYEQY
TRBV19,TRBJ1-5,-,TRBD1,ASSIGLDRGPTPYQPQH
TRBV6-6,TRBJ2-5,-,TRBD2,ASSYSRTSGHETQY
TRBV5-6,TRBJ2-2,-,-,ASSSTGYTGELF
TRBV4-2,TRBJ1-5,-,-,ASSQEGGLGTYQPQH
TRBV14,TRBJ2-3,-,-,ASRPSGTDTQY
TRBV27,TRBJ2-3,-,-,ASKGATDTQY
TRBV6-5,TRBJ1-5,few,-,ASSLQGLHQPQH
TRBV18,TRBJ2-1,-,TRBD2,ASSPLALAGAYNEQF
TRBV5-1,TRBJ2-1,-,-,ASSSSGGVSYNEQF
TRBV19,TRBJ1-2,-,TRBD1,ASSPSRDRAGYT
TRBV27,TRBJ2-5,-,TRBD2,AIRGLLAGGPEETQY
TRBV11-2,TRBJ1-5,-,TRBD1,ASSSGQGVSLMQPQH
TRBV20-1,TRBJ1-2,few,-,SASPNSYGYT
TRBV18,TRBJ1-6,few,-,ASSPDRSPLH
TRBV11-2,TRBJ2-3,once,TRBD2,ASSLVPGAGGGDTQY
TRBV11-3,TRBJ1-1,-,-,ASSPKGGTEAF
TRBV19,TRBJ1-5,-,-,ASSSSEQAPSQPQH
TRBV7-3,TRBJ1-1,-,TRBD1,ASSTGETEAF
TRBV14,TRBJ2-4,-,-,ASSQTKNIQY
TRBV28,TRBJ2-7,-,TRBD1,ATSRWGQGSYEQY